These T cell receptor beta chains were read from a single sample in a study of T cell responses to AZD1222 COVID-19 vaccine. Libraries were prepared by immunoSEQ multiplex PCR; TCRdb keeps only in-frame clonotypes and omits some of them. The sample has approximately 110,000 clones; roughly 84% are singletons. The specimen was peripheral blood, collected on day 0 of AZD1222 vaccination. The receptors were gathered from an adult in good health. Each CDR3 is given with its conserved first and last residue. A D gene is named only where the DNA matches it firmly. Clone sizes are given selectively: once, few, many, or a class where the clone is expanded.

-	TRBV20-1	-	TRBJ2-1	11	CSGGTYNEQFF	TGCAGTGGGGGAACCTACAATGAGCAGTTCTTC
TRBD1	TRBV27	once	TRBJ1-2	14	CASSPWTGDDGYTF	TGTGCCAGCAGTCCCTGGACAGGGGATGATGGCTACACCTTC
-	TRBV6-4	-	TRBJ1-2	17	CASRPRDGVGVNYGYTF	TGTGCCAGCAGACCCCGGGACGGAGTTGGTGTTAACTATGGCTACACCTTC
-	TRBV6-2/TRBV6-3	-	TRBJ1-2	18	CASSYSIARGDDNYGYTF	TGTGCCAGCAGTTACTCGATCGCCAGGGGCGATGACAACTATGGCTACACCTTC
TRBD2	TRBV2	-	TRBJ2-3	14	CASSASGGADTQYF	TGTGCCAGCAGTGCCAGCGGGGGGGCAGATACGCAGTATTTT
TRBD2	TRBV7-9	-	TRBJ2-7	14	CASSLSGGRYEQYF	TGTGCCAGCAGCTTAAGCGGGGGGCGTTACGAGCAGTACTTC
-	TRBV3-1/TRBV3-2	-	TRBJ1-2	14	CASSQVGQVYGYTF	TGTGCCAGCAGCCAGGTGGGACAAGTCTATGGCTACACCTTC
-	TRBV6-7	-	TRBJ1-2	13	CASSPDTDYGYTF	TGTGCCAGCAGCCCCGACACAGACTATGGCTACACCTTC
-	TRBV2	-	TRBJ1-1	12	CAGQDGNTEAFF	TGTGCCGGCCAAGACGGGAACACTGAAGCTTTCTTT
-	TRBV6-5	-	TRBJ1-1	13	CASRGVMNTEAFF	TGTGCCAGCAGGGGGGTAATGAACACTGAAGCTTTCTTT
-	TRBV19	-	TRBJ1-2	13	CASSIGAASGYTF	TGTGCCAGTAGTATAGGGGCAGCTTCTGGCTACACCTTC
-	TRBV6-5	-	TRBJ1-6	14	CASSYPESMTPLHF	TGTGCCAGCAGTTACCCGGAATCCATGACACCCCTCCACTTT
TRBD1	TRBV6-2/TRBV6-3	-	TRBJ2-7	14	CASSDRPQGAEQYF	TGTGCCAGCAGCGACCGCCCACAGGGGGCCGAGCAGTACTTC
TRBD1	TRBV20-1	-	TRBJ2-7	11	CSAGTGGEQYF	TGCAGTGCTGGGACAGGAGGGGAGCAGTACTTC
TRBD2	TRBV18	-	TRBJ2-5	15	CASSLNSGGAETQYF	TGTGCCAGCTCACTTAATAGCGGGGGGGCAGAGACCCAGTACTTC
TRBD1	TRBV4-1	-	TRBJ1-2	14	CASSPLTGWMGYTF	TGCGCCAGCAGCCCCTTGACAGGGTGGATGGGCTACACCTTC
-	TRBV20-1	-	TRBJ2-1	16	CSASPVDFSSYNEQFF	TGCAGTGCTAGTCCGGTCGACTTTAGCTCCTACAATGAGCAGTTCTTC
-	TRBV12-3/TRBV12-4	-	TRBJ1-2	12	CASSQNNYGYTF	TGTGCCAGCAGTCAGAATAACTATGGCTACACCTTC
TRBD2	TRBV5-8	-	TRBJ2-2	16	CASSLQRGANSGELFF	TGTGCCAGCAGCTTACAGCGGGGGGCGAATTCCGGGGAGCTGTTTTTT
-	TRBV15	-	TRBJ2-3	15	CATSTNRVRTDTQYF	TGTGCCACCAGCACTAACAGGGTCCGCACAGATACGCAGTATTTT
-	TRBV5-1	-	TRBJ1-2	15	CASSFTTVPNYGYTF	TGCGCCAGCAGCTTCACGACGGTACCTAACTATGGCTACACCTTC
-	TRBV5-1	-	TRBJ1-2	15	CASSSLAENRAGYTF	TGCGCCAGCAGCTCGCTGGCTGAGAACAGAGCTGGCTACACCTTC
TRBD2	TRBV9	-	TRBJ2-1	17	CASSVTISGGAYNEQFF	TGTGCCAGCAGCGTAACGATTAGCGGGGGGGCCTACAATGAGCAGTTCTTC
-	TRBV3-1/TRBV3-2	-	TRBJ2-5	13	CASSQGGQETQYF	TGTGCCAGCAGCCAGGGCGGCCAAGAGACCCAGTACTTC
-	TRBV4-3	-	TRBJ2-5	13	CASSQRLQETQYF	TGCGCCAGCAGCCAAAGGTTGCAAGAGACCCAGTACTTC
-	TRBV6-6	-	TRBJ1-2	14	CASSRGRYPTGYTF	TGTGCCAGCAGCCGTGGGCGTTACCCCACCGGCTACACCTTC
-	TRBV27	-	TRBJ1-2	16	CASSLSRDEVGYGYTF	TGTGCCAGCAGTTTATCGCGGGACGAGGTTGGCTATGGCTACACCTTC
TRBD1	TRBV5-4	-	TRBJ1-1	17	CASSLPGQLITSVGSFF	TGTGCCAGCAGCTTACCGGGACAGCTCATCACCTCAGTCGGATCTTTCTTT
-	TRBV7-2	few	TRBJ1-5	15	CASSLEGASNQPQHF	TGTGCCAGCAGCTTAGAAGGGGCTAGCAATCAGCCCCAGCATTTT
TRBD1	TRBV10-3	-	TRBJ1-2	14	CAINPGQGLGGYTF	TGTGCCATCAACCCGGGACAGGGTTTAGGTGGCTACACCTTC
TRBD1	TRBV9	-	TRBJ1-1	12	CASSDSTGRAFF	TGTGCCAGCAGCGATTCGACAGGGAGGGCTTTCTTT
-	TRBV5-6	-	TRBJ1-2	12	CASSLSPPGYTF	TGTGCCAGCAGCTTGTCCCCCCCCGGCTACACCTTC
-	TRBV12-5	-	TRBJ1-5	15	CASGSGTYSNQPQHF	TGTGCTAGTGGTTCAGGGACATATAGCAATCAGCCCCAGCATTTT
TRBD1	TRBV9	-	TRBJ1-2	15	CASSAQGAVDNGYTF	TGTGCCAGCAGCGCTCAGGGGGCGGTTGATAATGGCTACACCTTC
-	TRBV3-1/TRBV3-2	-	TRBJ1-2	11	CASSLQNGYTF	TGTGCCAGCAGCCTACAGAATGGCTACACCTTC
-	TRBV5-1	few	TRBJ2-7	11	CASKGEFEQYF	TGCGCCAGCAAAGGAGAGTTCGAGCAGTACTTC
-	TRBV30	-	TRBJ1-2	13	CAWSMDGHYGYTF	TGTGCCTGGAGTATGGACGGACACTATGGCTACACCTTC
-	TRBV15	once	TRBJ2-1	17	CATSRSLASRNYNEQFF	TGTGCCACCAGCAGGTCGCTAGCGAGTCGAAACTACAATGAGCAGTTCTTC
-	TRBV7-2	-	TRBJ1-4	17	CASSLGSGGGTNEKLFF	TGTGCCAGCAGCTTAGGTTCTGGGGGGGGCACTAATGAAAAACTGTTTTTT
-	TRBV12-3/TRBV12-4	-	TRBJ1-1	11	CASRGTGEAFF	TGTGCCAGCAGGGGCACAGGGGAAGCTTTCTTT
TRBD1	TRBV2	-	TRBJ1-2	11	CASSYRGGYTF	TGTGCCAGCAGTTACAGGGGTGGCTACACCTTC
-	TRBV4-1	-	TRBJ1-4	16	CASSPRQASWEEKLFF	TGCGCCAGCAGCCCCCGACAGGCCAGCTGGGAGGAAAAACTGTTTTTT
-	TRBV10-3	-	TRBJ1-1	15	CAISESRTVGTEAFF	TGTGCCATCAGTGAGTCCAGGACAGTCGGCACTGAAGCTTTCTTT
-	TRBV19	once	TRBJ1-5	12	CASSPRDQPQHF	TGTGCCAGTAGTCCGCGAGATCAGCCCCAGCATTTT
TRBD2	TRBV5-1	-	TRBJ2-1	19	CASSLRYASGGKSYNEQFF	TGCGCCAGCAGCTTGAGGTATGCTAGCGGGGGGAAATCCTACAATGAGCAGTTCTTC
TRBD1	TRBV10-3	-	TRBJ1-2	16	CATEKPSDRDNYGYTF	TGTGCCACCGAAAAACCCTCCGACAGGGATAACTATGGCTACACCTTC
TRBD1	TRBV10-3	once	TRBJ1-6	16	CAISEVDRVFNSPLHF	TGTGCCATCAGTGAGGTGGACAGGGTCTTTAATTCACCCCTCCACTTT
-	TRBV4-1	-	TRBJ1-1	15	CASSQEATGPTEAFF	TGCGCCAGCAGCCAAGAAGCGACAGGCCCCACTGAAGCTTTCTTT
TRBD1	TRBV3-1/TRBV3-2	-	TRBJ2-2	17	CASSHPLTGSNTGELFF	TGTGCCAGCAGCCACCCGTTGACAGGGTCGAACACCGGGGAGCTGTTTTTT
TRBD1	TRBV3-1/TRBV3-2	-	TRBJ1-5	14	CASSAWDSIQPQHF	TGTGCCAGCAGCGCCTGGGACAGCATCCAGCCCCAGCATTTT
-	TRBV6-1	-	TRBJ1-1	13	CASSEIHDTEAFF	TGTGCCAGCAGTGAAATTCACGACACTGAAGCTTTCTTT
-	TRBV6-5	-	TRBJ1-1	14	CASKRQNVRTEAFF	TGTGCCAGCAAAAGACAGAACGTAAGAACTGAAGCTTTCTTT
-	TRBV7-2	-	TRBJ2-1	13	CASSSGGVNEQFF	TGTGCCAGCAGCTCAGGCGGAGTCAATGAGCAGTTCTTC
-	TRBV5-1	-	TRBJ2-7	15	CASSLSGQVAPEQYF	TGCGCCAGCAGCTTAAGCGGCCAAGTTGCCCCCGAGCAGTACTTC
-	TRBV4-2	-	TRBJ2-5	16	CASSQDGTGAEETQYF	TGTGCCAGCAGCCAAGATGGGACGGGGGCCGAAGAGACCCAGTACTTC
-	TRBV29-1	-	TRBJ2-7	14	CSVWGASTSSEQYF	TGCAGCGTGTGGGGGGCGAGCACTAGTAGCGAGCAGTACTTC
-	TRBV4-2	-	TRBJ2-7	17	CASSQEAPGTTTYEQYF	TGTGCCAGCAGCCAAGAGGCCCCCGGAACGACCACCTACGAGCAGTACTTC